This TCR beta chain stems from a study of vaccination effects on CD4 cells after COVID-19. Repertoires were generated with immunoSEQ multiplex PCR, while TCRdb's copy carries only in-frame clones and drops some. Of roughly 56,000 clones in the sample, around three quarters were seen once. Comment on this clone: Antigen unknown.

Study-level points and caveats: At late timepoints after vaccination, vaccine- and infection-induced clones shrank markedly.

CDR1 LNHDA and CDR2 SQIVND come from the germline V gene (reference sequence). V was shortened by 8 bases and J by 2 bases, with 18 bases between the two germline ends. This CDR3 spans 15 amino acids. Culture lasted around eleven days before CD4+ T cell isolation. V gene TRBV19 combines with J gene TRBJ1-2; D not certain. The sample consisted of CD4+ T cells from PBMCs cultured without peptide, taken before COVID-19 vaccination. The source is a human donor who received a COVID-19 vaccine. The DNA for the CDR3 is TGTGCCAGTTTAACCGCGGGTGGGGAAAACTATGGCTACACCTTC. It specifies CASLTAGGENYGYTF.